This entry describes one T cell receptor beta chain. The antigen is unknown. This record belongs to a study of cytomegalovirus exposure and HLA in healthy donors. It was with 60 Vbeta and 13 Jbeta primers that the PCR ran. The assay was immunoSEQ multiplex PCR, and TCRdb's table has in-frame clones only and misses some. Altogether some 160,000 clones are present, over 70% being singletons, with the ten largest covering roughly 1.5%. Findings of the study overall: Researchers reportedly found TCR beta sequences accurately predicted most subjects' HLA-A and HLA-B alleles.

The CDR3 is made up of 14 amino acids. Looked up from germline, CDR1 is MGHDK and CDR2 is SYGVNS. Trimming cost V 3 bases and J 5 bases; bases outside gene matches: 4. This sequence joins TRBV25-1 and TRBJ1-1, with 9 bases fitting TRBD1. Sequencing used PBMCs. This TCR was sampled from a woman aged 18-35 years in good health and CMV-seronegative. The CDR3 sequence: CASSDWDRETEAFF. CDR3 DNA: TGTGCCAGCAGTGACTGGGACAGGGAAACTGAAGCTTTCTTT.